This T cell receptor beta chain comes out of a study of blood T cells in healthy people across ages. Whole-study findings and limits: Considered underestimates were the diversity estimates obtained from one million T cells.

A second PCR, run for about 7 to 11 cycles, used a sample-barcoded 5' primer plus a J-beta primer mix. TCRdb reanalysed the 5' RACE reads using MiXCR and keeps one entry per CDR3 protein. The table lists some 1.4 million distinct CDR3 sequences, approximately 38% of them singletons, with 7.9% in the top ten. Concerning this clonotype: Its antigen is unknown.

This CDR3 is 17 amino acids long. Per the germline V gene, CDR1 is MNHNS and CDR2 is SASEGT. The junction had 11 bases not matched to a gene; V was cut back by 10 bases and J by 0 bases. The rearrangement joins TRBV6-1 to TRBJ2-7, with 14 bases lining up with TRBD2. This receptor was taken from a woman aged 18-29 years in good health. Sequencing was performed on blood. The CDR3 region has the DNA TGTGCCACCGGGGGACTAGCGGGAGACTTTGGCTCCTACGAGCAGTACTTC. As protein: CATGGLAGDFGSYEQYF.